The sequence of this T cell receptor beta chain was determined in a study of T cells after posttransplantation cyclophosphamide. Notes on the study in general: Donor-recipient repertoire similarity was low at 1-2 months, rising over year one. TRB clonality was highly associated with recipient CMV seropositivity and reactivation. Blood and skin or GI T cell repertoires showed limited TRB overlap.

TCRdb keeps only in-frame clones here, not all; method: immunoSEQ multiplex PCR. Recorded here are 6,500 to 7,000 clones, with no singletons, and the ten leading clones hold approximately 5.2%. Treatment was busulfan-fludarabine conditioning, a marrow graft, and cyclophosphamide on days +3 and +4. Germline CDR1 reads SGHAT; CDR2 reads FQNNGV. V was trimmed by 1 base and J by 3 bases, leaving 10 bases between them. CDR3 length: 14 amino acids. Concerning this clone itself: Its antigen is undetermined.

This clonotype originated in a young adult male patient who received an allogeneic stem cell transplant from an unrelated donor, was CMV-positive, and had acute and chronic GVHD. T cells may partly derive from the graft donor. The chain recombines TRBV11-2 with TRBJ2-7, with D perhaps TRBD1 (5 bases). The starting material was PBMCs, obtained after an allogeneic stem cell transplant with post-transplant cyclophosphamide. The CDR3 DNA sequence: TGTGCCAGCAGCTTAGCCGCGACAGACTACGAGCAGTACTTC. Its translation is CASSLAATDYEQYF.